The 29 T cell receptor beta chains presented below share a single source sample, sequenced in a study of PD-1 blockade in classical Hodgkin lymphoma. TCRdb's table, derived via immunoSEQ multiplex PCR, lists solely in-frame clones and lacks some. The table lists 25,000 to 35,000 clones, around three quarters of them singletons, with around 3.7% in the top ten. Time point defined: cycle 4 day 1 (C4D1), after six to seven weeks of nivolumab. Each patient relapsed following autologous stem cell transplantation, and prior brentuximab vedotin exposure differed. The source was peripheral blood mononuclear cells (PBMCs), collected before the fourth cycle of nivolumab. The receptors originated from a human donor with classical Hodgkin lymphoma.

CDR3 sequence: CASSQASASNYGYTF. The CDR3 nucleotides read TGCGCCAGCAGCCAGGCCTCCGCCTCTAACTATGGCTACACCTTC. The chain carries TRBV4-3 and TRBJ1-2; D not resolved. This CDR3 has 15 amino acids. The V end lost 3 bases, the J end lost 0 bases, and 11 bases lay between the germline ends. CDR1 and CDR2 from the germline V gene are LGHNA and YSLEER.

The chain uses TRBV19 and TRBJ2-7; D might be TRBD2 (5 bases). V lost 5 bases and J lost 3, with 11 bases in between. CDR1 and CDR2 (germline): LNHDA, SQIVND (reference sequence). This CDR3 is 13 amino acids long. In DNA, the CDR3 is TGTGCCAGTAGTCCCCCCGGACTCTACGAGCAGTACTTC. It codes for CASSPPGLYEQYF.

CDR3: CASSQFQTGTGELFF. The CDR3 nucleotides are TGCGCCAGCAGCCAATTTCAGACAGGGACCGGGGAGCTGTTTTTT. The gene calls are TRBV4-3 and TRBJ2-2; 7 nucleotides agree with TRBD1. Germline CDR1 LGHNA, CDR2 YSLEER. CDR3 length: 15 residues. Trimming removed 2 bases from V and 5 bases from J; junction bases left unmatched: 5.

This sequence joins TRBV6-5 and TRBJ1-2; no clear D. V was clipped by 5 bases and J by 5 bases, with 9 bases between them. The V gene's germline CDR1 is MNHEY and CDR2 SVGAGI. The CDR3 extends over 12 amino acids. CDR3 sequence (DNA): TGTGCCAGCAGTCCAAGCCCGTATGGCTACACCTTC. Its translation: CASSPSPYGYTF.

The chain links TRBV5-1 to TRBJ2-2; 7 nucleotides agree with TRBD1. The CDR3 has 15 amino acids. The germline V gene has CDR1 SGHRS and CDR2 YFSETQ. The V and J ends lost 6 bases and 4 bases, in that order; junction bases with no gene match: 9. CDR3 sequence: CASTPGGPGTGELFF. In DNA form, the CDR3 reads TGCGCCAGCACTCCAGGGGGACCGGGCACCGGGGAGCTGTTTTTT. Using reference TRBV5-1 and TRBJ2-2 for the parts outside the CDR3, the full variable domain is KAGVTQTPRYLIKTRGQQVTLSCSPISGHRSVSWYQQTPGQGLQFLFEYFSETQRNKGNFPGRFSGRQFSNSRSEMNVSTLELGDSALYLCASTPGGPGTGELFFGEGSRLTVL.

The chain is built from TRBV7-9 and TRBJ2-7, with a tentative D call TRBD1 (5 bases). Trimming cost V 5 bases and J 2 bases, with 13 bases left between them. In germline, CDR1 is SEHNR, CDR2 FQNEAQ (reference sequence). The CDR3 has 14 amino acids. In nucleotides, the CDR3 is TGTGCCAGCAGCCCACCCAGGGTCCCCTACGAGCAGTACTTC. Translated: CASSPPRVPYEQYF. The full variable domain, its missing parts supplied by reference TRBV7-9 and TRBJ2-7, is DTGVSQNPRHKITKRGQNVTFRCDPISEHNRLYWYRQTLGQGPEFLTYFQNEAQLEKSRLLSDRFSAERPKGSFSTLEIQRTEQGDSAMYLCASSPPRVPYEQYFGPGTRLTVT.

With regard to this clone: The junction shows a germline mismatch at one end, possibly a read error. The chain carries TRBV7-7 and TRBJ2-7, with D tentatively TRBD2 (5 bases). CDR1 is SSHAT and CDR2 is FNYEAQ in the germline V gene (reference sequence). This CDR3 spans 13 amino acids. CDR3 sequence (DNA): TGTGCTAGCAGCTTATATGCGGGCTACGAGCAGTACTTC. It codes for CASSLYAGYEQYF.

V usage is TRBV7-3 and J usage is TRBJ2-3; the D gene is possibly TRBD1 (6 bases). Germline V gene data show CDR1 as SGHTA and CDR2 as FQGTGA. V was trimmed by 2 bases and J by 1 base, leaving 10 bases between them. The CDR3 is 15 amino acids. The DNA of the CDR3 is TGTGCCAGCAGCTTATCAGGGGCGGGCACAGATACGCAGTATTTT. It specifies CASSLSGAGTDTQYF. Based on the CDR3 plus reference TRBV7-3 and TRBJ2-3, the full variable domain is GAGVSQTPSNKVTEKGKYVELRCDPISGHTALYWYRQSLGQGPEFLIYFQGTGAADDSGLPNDRFFAVRPEGSVSTLKIQRTERGDSAVYLCASSLSGAGTDTQYFGPGTRLTVL.

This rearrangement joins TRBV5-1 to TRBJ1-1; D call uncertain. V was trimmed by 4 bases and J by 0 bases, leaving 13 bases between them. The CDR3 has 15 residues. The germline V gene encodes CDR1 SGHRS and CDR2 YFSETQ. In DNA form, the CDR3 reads TGCGCCAGCAGCCCCGGTGGAGCACTGAACACTGAAGCTTTCTTT. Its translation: CASSPGGALNTEAFF.

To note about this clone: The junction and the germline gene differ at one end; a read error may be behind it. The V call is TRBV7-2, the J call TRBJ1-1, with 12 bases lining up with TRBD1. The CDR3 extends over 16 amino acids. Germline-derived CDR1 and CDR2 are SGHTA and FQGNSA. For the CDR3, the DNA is TGTGCCAGCGGCTTAAAGGGACAGGGGGCTTGGACTGAAGCTTTCTTT. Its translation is CASGLKGQGAWTEAFF.

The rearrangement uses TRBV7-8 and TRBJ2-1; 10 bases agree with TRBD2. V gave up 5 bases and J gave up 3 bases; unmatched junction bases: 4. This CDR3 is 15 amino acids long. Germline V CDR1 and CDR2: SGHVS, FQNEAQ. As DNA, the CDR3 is TGTGCCAGCAGCAAAACTAGCGGGGACTACAATGAGCAGTTCTTC. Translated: CASSKTSGDYNEQFF.

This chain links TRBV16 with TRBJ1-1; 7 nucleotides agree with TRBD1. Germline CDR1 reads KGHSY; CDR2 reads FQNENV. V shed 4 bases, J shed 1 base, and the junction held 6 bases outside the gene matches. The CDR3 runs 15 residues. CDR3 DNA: TGTGCCAGCAGCCCCCCGGACAGGAGGAACACTGAAGCTTTCTTT. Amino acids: CASSPPDRRNTEAFF.

The CDR3, as DNA: TGTGCCAGCAGCATACCGACAGGGGGCGCGAACACCGGGGAGCTGTTTTTT. Its protein is CASSIPTGGANTGELFF. This sequence joins TRBV7-9 and TRBJ2-2; TRBD1 agrees at 10 bases. J lost 0 bases, V lost 5 bases, and 6 bases had no gene match. The CDR3 sequence is 17 residues long. CDR1 SEHNR and CDR2 FQNEAQ come from the germline V gene (reference sequence).

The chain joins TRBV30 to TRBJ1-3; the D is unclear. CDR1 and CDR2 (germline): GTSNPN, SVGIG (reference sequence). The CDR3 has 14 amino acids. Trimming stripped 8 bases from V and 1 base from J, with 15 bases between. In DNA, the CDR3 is TGTGCCACGGACCCCGCGACGTCTGGAAACACCATATATTTT. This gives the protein CATDPATSGNTIYF.

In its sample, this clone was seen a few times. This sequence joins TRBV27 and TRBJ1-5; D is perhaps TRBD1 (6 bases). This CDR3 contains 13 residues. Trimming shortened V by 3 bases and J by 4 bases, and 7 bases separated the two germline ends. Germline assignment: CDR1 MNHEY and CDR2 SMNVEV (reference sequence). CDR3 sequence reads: CASSLQGNQPQHF. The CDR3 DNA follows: TGTGCCAGCAGTTTGCAGGGGAATCAGCCCCAGCATTTT.

The CDR3 protein is CATSRPNTANTEAFF. The CDR3 DNA sequence: TGTGCCACCAGCAGACCTAATACAGCGAACACTGAAGCTTTCTTT. This chain joins TRBV15 and TRBJ1-1; no clear D. Deletions cut 2 bases from V and 1 base from J, with 11 bases between. CDR1 is LNHNV, CDR2 YYDKDF, per germline (reference sequence). The CDR3 is made up of 15 amino acids.

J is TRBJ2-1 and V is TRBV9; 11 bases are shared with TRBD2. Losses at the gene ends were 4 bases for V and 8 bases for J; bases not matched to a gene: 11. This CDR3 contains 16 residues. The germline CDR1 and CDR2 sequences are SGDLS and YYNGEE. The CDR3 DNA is TGTGCCAGCAGCTTAAGAATAGCGGGAGGGAGCGATGAGCAGTTCTTC. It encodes CASSLRIAGGSDEQFF.

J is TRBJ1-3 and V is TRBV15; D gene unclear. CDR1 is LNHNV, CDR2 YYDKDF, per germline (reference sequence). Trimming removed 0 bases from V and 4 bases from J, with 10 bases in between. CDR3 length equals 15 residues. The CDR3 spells CATSRDRGRGNTIYF. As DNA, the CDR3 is TGTGCCACCAGCAGAGATCGGGGTAGGGGAAACACCATATATTTT.

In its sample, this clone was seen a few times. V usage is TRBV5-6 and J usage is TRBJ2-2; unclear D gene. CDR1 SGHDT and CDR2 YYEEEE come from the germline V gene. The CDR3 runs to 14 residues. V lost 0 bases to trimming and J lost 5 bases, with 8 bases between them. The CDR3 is CASSLGLLTGELFF. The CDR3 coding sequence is TGTGCCAGCAGCTTGGGACTTCTGACCGGGGAGCTGTTTTTT.

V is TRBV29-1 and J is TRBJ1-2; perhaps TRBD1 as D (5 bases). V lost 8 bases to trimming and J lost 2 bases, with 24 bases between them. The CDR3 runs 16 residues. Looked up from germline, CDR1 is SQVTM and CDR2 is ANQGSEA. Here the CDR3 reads CSTTAEARVTNYGYTF. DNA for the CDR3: TGCAGCACTACGGCGGAAGCCAGGGTGACGAACTATGGCTACACCTTC.

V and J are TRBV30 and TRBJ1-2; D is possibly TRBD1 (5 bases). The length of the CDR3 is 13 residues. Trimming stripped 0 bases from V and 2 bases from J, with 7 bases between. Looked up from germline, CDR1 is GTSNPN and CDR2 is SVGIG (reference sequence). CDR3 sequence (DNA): TGTGCCTGGAGTGTACGGGGGAACTATGGCTACACCTTC. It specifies CAWSVRGNYGYTF.

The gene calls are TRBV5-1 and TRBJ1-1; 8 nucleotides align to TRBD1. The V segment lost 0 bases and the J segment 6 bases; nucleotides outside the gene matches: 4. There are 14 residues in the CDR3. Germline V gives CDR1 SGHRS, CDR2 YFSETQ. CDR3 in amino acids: CASSLAGGRAEAFF. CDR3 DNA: TGCGCCAGCAGCTTGGCAGGGGGCAGAGCTGAAGCTTTCTTT.

The CDR3 DNA follows: TGCGCCAGCAGTGAGGGGACAGCAGCTAACTATGGCTACACCTTC. The encoded protein is CASSEGTAANYGYTF. V and J are TRBV10-2 and TRBJ1-2; 7 bases are shared with TRBD1. The CDR3 is 15 amino acids. V trimming: 2 bases; J trimming: 0 bases; junction bases outside the gene matches: 3. Germline CDR1 is WSHSY and CDR2 is SAAADI.

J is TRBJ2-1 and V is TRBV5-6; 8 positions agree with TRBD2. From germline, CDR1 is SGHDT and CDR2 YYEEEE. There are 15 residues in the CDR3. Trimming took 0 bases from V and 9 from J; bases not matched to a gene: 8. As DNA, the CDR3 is TGTGCCAGCAGCTTGGGTAGCGGGACGTCATTTGAGCAGTTCTTC. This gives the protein CASSLGSGTSFEQFF.

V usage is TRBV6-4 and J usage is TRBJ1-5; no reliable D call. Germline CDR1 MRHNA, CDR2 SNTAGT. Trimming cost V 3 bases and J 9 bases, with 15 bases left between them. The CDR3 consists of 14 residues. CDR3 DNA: TGTGCCAGCAGTGAGGATGGGGATATGAGGCCCCAGCATTTT. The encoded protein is CASSEDGDMRPQHF.

The CDR3 reads CASSPWGVSDTEAFF. The CDR3 DNA sequence: TGTGCCAGCAGCCCCTGGGGGGTATCGGACACTGAAGCTTTCTTT. The chain links TRBV7-9 to TRBJ1-1, with TRBD1 as a possible D gene (5 bases). V dropped 5 bases and J dropped 3 bases, with 16 bases sitting between them. CDR3 length: 15 amino acids. Germline CDR1 reads SEHNR; CDR2 reads FQNEAQ (reference sequence).

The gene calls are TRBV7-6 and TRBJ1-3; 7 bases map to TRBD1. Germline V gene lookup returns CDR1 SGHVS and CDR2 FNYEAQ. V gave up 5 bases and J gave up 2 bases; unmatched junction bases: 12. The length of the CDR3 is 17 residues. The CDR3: CASSLNHGQAAGNTIYF. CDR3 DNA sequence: TGTGCCAGCAGCCTAAATCATGGACAGGCGGCTGGAAACACCATATATTTT. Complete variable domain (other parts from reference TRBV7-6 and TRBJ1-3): GAGVSQSPRYKVTKRGQDVALRCDPISGHVSLYWYRQALGQGPEFLTYFNYEAQQDKSGLPNDRFSAERPEGSISTLTIQRTEQRDSAMYRCASSLNHGQAAGNTIYFGEGSWLTVV.

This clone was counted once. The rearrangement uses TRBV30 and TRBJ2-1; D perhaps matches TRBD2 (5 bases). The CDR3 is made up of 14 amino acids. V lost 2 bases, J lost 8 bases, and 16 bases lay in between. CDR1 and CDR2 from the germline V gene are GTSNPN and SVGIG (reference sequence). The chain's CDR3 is CAWSTQRSYDEQFF. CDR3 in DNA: TGTGCCTGGAGTACCCAGCGGTCTTACGATGAGCAGTTCTTC.

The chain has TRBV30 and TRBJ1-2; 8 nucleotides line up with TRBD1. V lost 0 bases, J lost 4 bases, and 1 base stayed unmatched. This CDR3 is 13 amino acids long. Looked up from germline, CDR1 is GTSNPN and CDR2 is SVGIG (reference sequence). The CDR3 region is CAWSVQGVYGYTF. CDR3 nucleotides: TGTGCCTGGAGTGTACAGGGGGTCTATGGCTACACCTTC.